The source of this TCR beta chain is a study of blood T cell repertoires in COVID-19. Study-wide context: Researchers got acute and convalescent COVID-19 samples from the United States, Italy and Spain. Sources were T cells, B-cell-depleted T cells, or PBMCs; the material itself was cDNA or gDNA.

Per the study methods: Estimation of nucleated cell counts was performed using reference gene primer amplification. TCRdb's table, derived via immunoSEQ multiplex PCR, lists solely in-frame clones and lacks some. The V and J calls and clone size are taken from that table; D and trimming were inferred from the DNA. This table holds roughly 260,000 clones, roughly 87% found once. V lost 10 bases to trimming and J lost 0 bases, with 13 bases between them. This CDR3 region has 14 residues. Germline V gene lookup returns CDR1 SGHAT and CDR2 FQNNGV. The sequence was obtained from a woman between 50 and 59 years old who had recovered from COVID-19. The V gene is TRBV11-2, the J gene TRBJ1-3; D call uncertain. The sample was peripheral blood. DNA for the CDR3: TGTGCCACGGCGGGCCCCCCCTCTGGAAACACCATATATTTT. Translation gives CATAGPPSGNTIYF.